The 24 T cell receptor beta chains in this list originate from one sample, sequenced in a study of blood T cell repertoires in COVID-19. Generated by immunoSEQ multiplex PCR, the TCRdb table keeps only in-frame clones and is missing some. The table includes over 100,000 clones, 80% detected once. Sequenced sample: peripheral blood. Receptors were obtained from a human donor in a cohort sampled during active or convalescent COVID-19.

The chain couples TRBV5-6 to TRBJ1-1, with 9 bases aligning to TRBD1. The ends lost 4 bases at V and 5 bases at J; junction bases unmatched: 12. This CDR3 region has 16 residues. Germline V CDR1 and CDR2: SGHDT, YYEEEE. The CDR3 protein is CASSLPQGARGTEAFF. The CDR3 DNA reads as TGTGCCAGCAGCCTACCACAGGGGGCGCGGGGGACTGAAGCTTTCTTT.

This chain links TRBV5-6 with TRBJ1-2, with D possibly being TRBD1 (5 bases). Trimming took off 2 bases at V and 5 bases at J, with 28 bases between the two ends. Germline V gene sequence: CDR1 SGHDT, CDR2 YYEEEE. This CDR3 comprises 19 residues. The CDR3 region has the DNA TGTGCCAGCAGCTTTAATATCGGGACTGTATCCCGCTTGGGATATGGCTACACCTTC. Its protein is CASSFNIGTVSRLGYGYTF.

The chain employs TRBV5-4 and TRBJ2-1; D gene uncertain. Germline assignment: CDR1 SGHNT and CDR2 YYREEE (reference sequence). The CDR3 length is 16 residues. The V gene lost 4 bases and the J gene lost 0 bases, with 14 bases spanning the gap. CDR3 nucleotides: TGTGCCAGCAGCCAGTGGTACACCAGCTCCTACAATGAGCAGTTCTTC. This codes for CASSQWYTSSYNEQFF.

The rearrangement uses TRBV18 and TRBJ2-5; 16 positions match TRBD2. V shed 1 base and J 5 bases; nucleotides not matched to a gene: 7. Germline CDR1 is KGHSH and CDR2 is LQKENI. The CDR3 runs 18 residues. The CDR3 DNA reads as TGTGCCAGCTCACCACTAGGGACTAGCGGGAGGGCCCTGGAGACCCAGTACTTC. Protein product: CASSPLGTSGRALETQYF.

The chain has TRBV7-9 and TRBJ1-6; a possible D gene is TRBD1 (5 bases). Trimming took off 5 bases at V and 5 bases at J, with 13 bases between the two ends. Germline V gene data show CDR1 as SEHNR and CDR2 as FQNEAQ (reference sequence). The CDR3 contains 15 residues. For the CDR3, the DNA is TGTGCCAGCAGCGGCTCTCAGGGAAATAATTCACCCCTCCACTTT. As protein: CASSGSQGNNSPLHF.

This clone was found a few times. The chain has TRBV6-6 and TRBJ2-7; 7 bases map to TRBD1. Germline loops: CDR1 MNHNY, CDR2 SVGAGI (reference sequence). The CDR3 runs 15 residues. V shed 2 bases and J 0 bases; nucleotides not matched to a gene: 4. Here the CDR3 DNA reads TGTGCCAGCAGTTACCCCCGACAGGGCTCCTACGAGCAGTACTTC. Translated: CASSYPRQGSYEQYF.

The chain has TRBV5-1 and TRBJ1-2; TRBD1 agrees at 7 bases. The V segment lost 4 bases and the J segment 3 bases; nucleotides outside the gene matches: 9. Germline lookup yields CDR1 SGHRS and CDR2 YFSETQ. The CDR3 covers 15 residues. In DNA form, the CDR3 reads TGCGCCAGCAGCCCCGGGAGGGGGCTTTACTATGGCTACACCTTC. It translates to CASSPGRGLYYGYTF.

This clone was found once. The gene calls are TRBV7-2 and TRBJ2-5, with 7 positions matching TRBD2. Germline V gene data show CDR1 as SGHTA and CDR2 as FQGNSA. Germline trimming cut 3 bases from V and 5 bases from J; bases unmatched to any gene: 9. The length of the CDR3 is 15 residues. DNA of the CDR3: TGTGCCAGCAGCTTCCGACTAGCCCTTGAGGAGACCCAGTACTTC. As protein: CASSFRLALEETQYF.

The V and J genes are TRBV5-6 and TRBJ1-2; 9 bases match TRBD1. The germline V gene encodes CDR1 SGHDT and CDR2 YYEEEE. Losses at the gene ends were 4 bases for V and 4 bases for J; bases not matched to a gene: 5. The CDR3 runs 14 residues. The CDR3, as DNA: TGTGCCAGCAGCCCGACAGGGGGATTCTATGGCTACACCTTC. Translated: CASSPTGGFYGYTF.

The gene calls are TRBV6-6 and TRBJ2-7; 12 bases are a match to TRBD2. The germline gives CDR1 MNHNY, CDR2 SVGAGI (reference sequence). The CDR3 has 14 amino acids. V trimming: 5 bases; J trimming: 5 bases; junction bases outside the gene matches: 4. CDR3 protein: CASSIRTSGNEQYF. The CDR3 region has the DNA TGTGCCAGCAGTATTCGGACTAGCGGGAACGAGCAGTACTTC.

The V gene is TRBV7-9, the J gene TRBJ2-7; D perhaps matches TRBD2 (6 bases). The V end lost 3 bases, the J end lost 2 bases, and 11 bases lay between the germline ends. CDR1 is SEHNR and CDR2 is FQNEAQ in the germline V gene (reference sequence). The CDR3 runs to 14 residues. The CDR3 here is CASSFPAGAYEQYF. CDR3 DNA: TGTGCCAGCAGCTTTCCAGCGGGCGCCTACGAGCAGTACTTC.

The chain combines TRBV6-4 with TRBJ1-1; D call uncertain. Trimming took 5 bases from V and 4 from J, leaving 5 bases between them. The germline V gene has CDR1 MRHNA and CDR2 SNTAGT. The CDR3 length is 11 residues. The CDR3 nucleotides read TGTGCCAGCAGTACGGGCACTGAAGCTTTCTTT. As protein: CASSTGTEAFF.

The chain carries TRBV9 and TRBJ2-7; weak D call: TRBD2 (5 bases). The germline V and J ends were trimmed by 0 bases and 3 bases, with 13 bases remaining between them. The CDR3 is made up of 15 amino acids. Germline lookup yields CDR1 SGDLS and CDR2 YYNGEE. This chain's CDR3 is CASSVDPREGYEQYF. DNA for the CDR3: TGTGCCAGCAGCGTAGATCCCCGAGAGGGCTACGAGCAGTACTTC.

The CDR3 DNA reads TGTGCCAGTAGCCAGCCGGGACAGGGGTTCAATGAGCAGTTCTTC. It yields the protein CASSQPGQGFNEQFF. This rearrangement joins TRBV19 to TRBJ2-1, with 10 bases matching TRBD1. The CDR3 loop spans 15 amino acids. Germline V gene data show CDR1 as LNHDA and CDR2 as SQIVND (reference sequence). The V segment lost 6 bases and the J segment 6 bases; nucleotides outside the gene matches: 8.

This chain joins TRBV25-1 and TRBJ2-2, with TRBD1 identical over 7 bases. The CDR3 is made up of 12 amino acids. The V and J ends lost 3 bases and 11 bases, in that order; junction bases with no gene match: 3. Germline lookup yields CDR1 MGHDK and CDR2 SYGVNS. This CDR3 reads CASSENRGELFF. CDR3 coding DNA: TGTGCCAGCAGTGAGAACAGGGGAGAGCTGTTTTTT.

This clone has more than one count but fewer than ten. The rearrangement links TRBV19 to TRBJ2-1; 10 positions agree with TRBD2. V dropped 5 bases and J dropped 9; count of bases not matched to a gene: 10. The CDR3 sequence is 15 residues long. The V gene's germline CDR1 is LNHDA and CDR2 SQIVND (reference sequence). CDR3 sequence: CASSFTSGVSGEQFF. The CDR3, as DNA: TGTGCCAGTAGTTTCACTAGCGGGGTATCGGGTGAGCAGTTCTTC.

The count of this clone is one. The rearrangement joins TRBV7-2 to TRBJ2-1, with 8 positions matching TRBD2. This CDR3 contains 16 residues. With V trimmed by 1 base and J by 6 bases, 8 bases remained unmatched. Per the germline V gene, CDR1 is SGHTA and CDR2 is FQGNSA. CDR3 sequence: CASSLDYQRGINEQFF. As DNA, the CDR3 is TGTGCCAGCAGCTTAGATTACCAGCGGGGGATCAATGAGCAGTTCTTC.

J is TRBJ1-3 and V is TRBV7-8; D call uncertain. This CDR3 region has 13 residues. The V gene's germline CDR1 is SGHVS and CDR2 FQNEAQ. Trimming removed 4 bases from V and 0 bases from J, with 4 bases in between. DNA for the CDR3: TGTGCCAGCAGCTCGTACTCTGGAAACACCATATATTTT. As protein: CASSSYSGNTIYF.

CDR3 sequence (DNA): TGTGCCAGCAGCCCCAGGTGGCCCTATCAAGAGACCCAGTACTTC. As protein: CASSPRWPYQETQYF. The chain links TRBV14 to TRBJ2-5; D unclear. V lost 4 bases to trimming and J lost 2 bases, with 14 bases between them. Germline V CDR1 and CDR2: SGHDN, FVKESK. This CDR3 is built from 15 residues.

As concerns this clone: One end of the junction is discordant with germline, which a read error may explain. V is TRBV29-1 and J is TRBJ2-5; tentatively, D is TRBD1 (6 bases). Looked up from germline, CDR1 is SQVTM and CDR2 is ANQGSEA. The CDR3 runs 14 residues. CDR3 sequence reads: CSVEATGSQETQYF. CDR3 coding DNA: TGCAGCGTCGAAGCAACAGGGAGTCAAGAGACCCAGTACTTC.

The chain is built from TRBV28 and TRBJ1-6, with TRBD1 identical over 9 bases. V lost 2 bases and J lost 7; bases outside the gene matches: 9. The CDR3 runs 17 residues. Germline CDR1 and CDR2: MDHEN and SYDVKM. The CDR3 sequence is CASSLTGTGPANSPLHF. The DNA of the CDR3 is TGTGCCAGCAGTTTAACCGGGACAGGGCCTGCCAATTCACCCCTCCACTTT.

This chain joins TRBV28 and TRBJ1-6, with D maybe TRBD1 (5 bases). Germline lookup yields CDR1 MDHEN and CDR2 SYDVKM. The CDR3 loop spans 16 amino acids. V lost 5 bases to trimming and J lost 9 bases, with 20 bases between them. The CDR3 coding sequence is TGTGCCAGCAGTCAAACCACAGGCCGCTCTGGTTCACCCCTCCACTTT. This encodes CASSQTTGRSGSPLHF.

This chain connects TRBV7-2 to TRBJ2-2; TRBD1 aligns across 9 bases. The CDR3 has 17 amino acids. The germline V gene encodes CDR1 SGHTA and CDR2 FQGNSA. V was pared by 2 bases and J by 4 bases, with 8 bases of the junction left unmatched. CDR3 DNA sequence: TGTGCCAGCAGCTTAATTGGGACAGGGTTATTCACCGGGGAGCTGTTTTTT. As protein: CASSLIGTGLFTGELFF.

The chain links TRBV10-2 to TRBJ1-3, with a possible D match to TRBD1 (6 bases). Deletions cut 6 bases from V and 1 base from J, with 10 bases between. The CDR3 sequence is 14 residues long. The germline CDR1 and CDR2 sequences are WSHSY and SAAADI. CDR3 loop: CASSATGSGNTIYF. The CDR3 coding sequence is TGCGCCAGCAGCGCAACAGGGTCTGGAAACACCATATATTTT.